This is a list of T cell receptor beta chains from one sample in a study of T cell repertoires in cytomegalovirus infection. One entry per CDR3 protein, called by TCRdb with MiXCR from the reads. The repertoire holds about 300,000 distinct CDR3 sequences, with 9.6% as singletons. Sequencing was performed on PBMCs. The receptor set was obtained from a human donor in good health (CMV status not recorded). Some clones in this sample may be carry-over from other donors' samples. CDR3s include the opening cysteine and the closing phenylalanine or tryptophan. D genes are given only for firm matches. Size values are once, few and many counts, or a class for expanded clones, and some rows have none.

D,size,V,J,CDR3,DNA
.,.,TRBV10-3,TRBJ1-3,CAILKEGGTGNTIYF,TGTGCCATTTTGAAGGAAGGGGGAACTGGAAACACCATATATTTT
TRBD2,many,TRBV7-2,TRBJ2-3,CASREPSGTSGELFPDTQYF,TGTGCCAGCAGAGAACCCTCCGGGACTAGCGGGGAGCTATTCCCAGATACGCAGTATTTT
.,many,TRBV5-4,TRBJ2-3,CASSLLGGALTDTQYF,TGTGCCAGCAGCTTGTTAGGGGGGGCCCTCACAGATACGCAGTATTTT
.,.,TRBV4-3,TRBJ1-6,CASSQEMGTLSYNSPLHF,TGCGCCAGCAGCCAAGAAATGGGTACCCTCTCCTATAATTCACCCCTCCACTTT
.,many,TRBV6-2/TRBV6-3,TRBJ2-1,CASSYSWTASSYNEQFF,TGTGCCAGCAGTTACTCATGGACAGCGAGCTCCTACAATGAGCAGTTCTTC
.,few,TRBV2,TRBJ2-2,CASRGTRNTGELFF,TGTGCCAGCAGGGGGACGAGGAACACCGGGGAGCTGTTTTTT
TRBD1,many,TRBV28,TRBJ1-3,CASRGASGTAVTGNTIYF,TGTGCCAGCAGAGGGGCCTCCGGGACAGCAGTTACTGGAAACACCATATATTTT
TRBD1,many,TRBV5-5,TRBJ2-7,CASSLGWDRPANEQYF,TGTGCCAGCAGCTTGGGGTGGGACAGACCGGCGAACGAGCAGTACTTC
.,many,TRBV4-2,TRBJ2-3,CASSQDLTDTQYF,TGTGCCAGCAGCCAAGATTTAACGGATACGCAGTATTTT
TRBD2,many,TRBV6-5,TRBJ2-1,CASSYSPLAGVYNEQFF,TGTGCCAGCAGTTACTCGCCCCTAGCGGGGGTATACAATGAGCAGTTCTTC
TRBD2,many,TRBV7-2,TRBJ2-1,CASCWTSFNEQFF,TGTGCCAGCTGTTGGACTAGTTTCAATGAGCAGTTCTTC
.,many,TRBV20-1,TRBJ1-5,CSARARSRSYQPQHF,TGCAGTGCCAGGGCTAGAAGCAGGTCTTATCAGCCCCAGCATTTT
.,many,TRBV7-6,TRBJ1-1,CASSDRGGYTEAFF,TGTGCCAGCAGCGATCGCGGGGGGTACACTGAAGCTTTCTTT
.,.,TRBV20-1,TRBJ1-1,CSASRRFGGSGEAFF,TGCAGTGCTAGTCGCAGATTTGGGGGGTCGGGTGAAGCTTTCTTT
.,many,TRBV20-1,TRBJ2-7,CSASKGITYEQYF,TGCAGTGCTAGTAAGGGCATAACCTACGAGCAGTACTTC
.,many,TRBV2,TRBJ1-2,CATTWWEEGGYTF,TGTGCCACCACCTGGTGGGAGGAAGGGGGCTACACCTTC
.,few,TRBV14,TRBJ2-1,CASSQESGVTYNEQFF,TGTGCCAGCAGCCAAGAATCAGGGGTCACGTATAATGAGCAGTTCTTC
TRBD2,.,TRBV28,TRBJ2-5,CASSFAASGGKTQYF,TGTGCCAGCAGTTTCGCTGCTAGCGGGGGAAAGACCCAGTACTTC
TRBD1,few,TRBV27,TRBJ2-1,CASSFGGTGDKFF,TGTGCCAGCAGTTTTGGCGGGACAGGGGACAAGTTCTTC
.,many,TRBV27,TRBJ1-3,CASSLGVEGNTIYF,TGTGCCAGCAGTTTAGGGGTGGAAGGAAACACCATATATTTT
.,few,TRBV20-1,TRBJ2-5,CSAKATARETQYF,TGCAGTGCTAAGGCCACAGCGCGAGAGACCCAGTACTTC
.,many,TRBV12-3/TRBV12-4,TRBJ1-5,CASRGPNQPQHF,TGTGCCAGCAGGGGGCCAAATCAGCCCCAGCATTTT
.,.,TRBV7-9,TRBJ1-1,CASSQRIRAFF,TGTGCCAGCAGCCAGCGCATACGGGCTTTCTTT
TRBD1,few,TRBV12-3/TRBV12-4,TRBJ1-1,CASSFVDRALRAFF,TGTGCCAGCAGTTTCGTAGACAGGGCCCTTCGGGCTTTCTTT
TRBD1,.,TRBV29-1,TRBJ2-5,CSVEQGSWETQYF,TGCAGCGTGGAACAGGGGTCGTGGGAGACCCAGTACTTC
.,many,TRBV5-6,TRBJ2-5,CASSLSAGRKTQYF,TGTGCCAGCAGCTTGTCGGCAGGGAGAAAGACCCAGTACTTC
.,.,TRBV29-1,TRBJ2-5,CSVVGETQYF,TGCAGCGTCGTCGGGGAGACCCAGTACTTC
.,many,TRBV14,TRBJ2-1,CASSEKQAAYNEQFF,TGTGCCAGCAGTGAAAAACAGGCGGCCTACAATGAGCAGTTCTTC
TRBD2,many,TRBV27,TRBJ2-7,CASSLAPSGGYEQYF,TGTGCCAGCAGTTTAGCGCCTAGCGGGGGCTACGAGCAGTACTTC
TRBD1,few,TRBV5-6,TRBJ2-5,CASSPSRQGAFETQYF,TGTGCCAGCAGCCCATCCCGACAGGGGGCGTTTGAGACCCAGTACTTC
.,many,TRBV7-9,TRBJ1-1,CASSPSGPNTEAFF,TGTGCCAGCAGCCCCTCCGGGCCTAACACTGAAGCTTTCTTT
.,.,TRBV25-1,TRBJ1-4,CASSAPGTAFNEKLFF,TGTGCCAGCAGTGCCCCCGGGACGGCTTTTAATGAAAAACTGTTTTTT
TRBD2,many,TRBV7-2,TRBJ2-2,CASSASGGTTGELFF,TGTGCCAGCAGCGCAAGCGGGGGAACCACCGGGGAGCTGTTTTTT